This passage covers 21 T cell receptor beta chains from one sample sequenced in a study of human T cells and chemical hapten exposure. Described time point: patch test 1, 2 weeks after DPC sensitization. Stated treatment: therapeutic diphenylcyclopropenone sensitization with weekly scalp DPC. TCRdb analysed the RACE reads with MiXCR anew, one entry per CDR3 protein. The sample shows some 120,000 distinct CDR3 sequences, around 10% of them seen only once. The sample consisted of whole blood, taken in connection with sensitization to the hapten diphenylcyclopropenone (DPC). The receptors were sampled from a woman aged 50 to 65 with alopecia areata. Some clones in this sample may be carry-over from other donors' samples.

This clonotype was recorded at least ten times. The DNA for the CDR3 is TGTGCCAGCAGCAAATGGTGGGACTGCACCTACGAGCAGTACTTC. Amino acids: CASSKWWDCTYEQYF. This sequence joins TRBV21-1 and TRBJ2-7; the table names TRBD2, a call not compared with the DNA. TRBV21-1 is listed as a pseudogene. The CDR3 spans 15 residues.

V usage is TRBV19 and J usage is TRBJ2-2; 7 bases fit TRBD2. V gave up 7 bases and J gave up 7 bases; unmatched junction bases: 15. The germline CDR1 and CDR2 sequences are LNHDA and SQIVND (reference sequence). The CDR3 contains 16 residues. CDR3 in amino acids: CASKPLPGGPSGELFF. In nucleotides, the CDR3 is TGTGCCAGTAAACCGTTACCGGGAGGCCCCAGCGGGGAGCTGTTTTTT.

The rearrangement uses TRBV27 and TRBJ2-2; D gene ambiguous. Per the germline V gene, CDR1 is MNHEY and CDR2 is SMNVEV (reference sequence). V lost 2 bases and J lost 7, with 11 bases in between. The CDR3 contains 14 residues. CDR3 protein: CASSLRAWHGELFF. In DNA, the CDR3 is TGTGCCAGCAGTTTAAGAGCGTGGCACGGGGAGCTGTTTTTT.

This clonotype occurred a few times. The gene calls are TRBV20-1 and TRBJ2-7, with 8 bases fitting TRBD2. The CDR3 spans 14 residues. After removal of 4 bases from V and 0 bases from J, the junction contained 5 bases not matched to a gene. Germline CDR1 is DFQATT and CDR2 is SNEGSKA (reference sequence). The CDR3 spells CSATPGLGSYEQYF. Written as DNA, the CDR3 is TGCAGTGCTACACCGGGACTAGGCTCCTACGAGCAGTACTTC.

This clonotype was observed many times. V usage is TRBV25-1 and J usage is TRBJ2-5; D is unresolved. The CDR3 sequence is 16 residues long. Germline assignment: CDR1 MGHDK and CDR2 SYGVNS. Trimming shortened V by 3 bases and J by 5 bases, and 19 bases separated the two germline ends. The CDR3, as DNA: TGTGCCAGCAGTGATGAGAACACCTCCAAGCCGGAGACCCAGTACTTC. Protein: CASSDENTSKPETQYF.

This clonotype was picked up a small number of times. This chain connects TRBV20-1 to TRBJ2-3; possible D gene TRBD1, 5 bases. Germline V CDR1 and CDR2: DFQATT, SNEGSKA (reference sequence). The CDR3 length is 15 residues. V was shortened by 5 bases and J by 1 base, with 16 bases between the two germline ends. CDR3 loop: CSAGRDSWGTDTQYF. CDR3 DNA sequence: TGCAGTGCTGGACGTGACAGCTGGGGCACAGATACGCAGTATTTT.

This clonotype turned up a few times. The CDR3 sequence is CASSLGTRVNSPLHF. CDR3 bases: TGTGCCAGCAGCTTAGGGACCCGGGTTAATTCACCCCTCCACTTT. The chain employs TRBV7-9 and TRBJ1-6; D remains unclear. With 1 base removed from V and 6 bases from J, the gap between germline ends came to 10 bases. There are 15 residues in the CDR3. Germline V lookup: CDR1 SEHNR, CDR2 FQNEAQ (reference sequence).

V is TRBV24-1 and J is TRBJ1-2; D is unclear. This CDR3 contains 11 residues. CDR1 and CDR2 (germline): KGHDR, SFDVKD. V lost 5 bases and J lost 4, with 4 bases in between. The DNA for the CDR3 is TGTGCCACCAGTGGATCCTATGGCTACACCTTC. Its protein is CATSGSYGYTF.

This clonotype was observed at least ten times. The chain employs TRBV12-3 or TRBV12-4 and TRBJ2-2; TRBD1 matches at 8 bases. The CDR3 is made up of 17 amino acids. The J segment lost 1 base and the V segment lost 6 bases, leaving 10 bases of the junction unmatched. In nucleotides, the CDR3 is TGTGCCAGCAGCCCGGACAGGGCGAACCTGAACACCGGGGAGCTGTTTTTT. Encoded protein: CASSPDRANLNTGELFF.

This clonotype was found a few times. One junction end does not reproduce the germline sequence, and a read error may be involved. J is TRBJ2-5 and V is TRBV7-7; D is perhaps TRBD2 (6 bases). Germline V lookup: CDR1 SSHAT, CDR2 FNYEAQ (reference sequence). The CDR3 sequence is 14 residues long. In nucleotides, the CDR3 is TGTGCTAGCAGCGCGCGGCTAGCGCAAGAGACCCAGTACTTC. Translating it yields CASSARLAQETQYF.

The chain has TRBV28 and TRBJ1-5; tentatively, D is TRBD1 (6 bases). CDR1 is MDHEN, CDR2 SYDVKM, per germline. V was cut by 6 bases and J by 0 bases, with 15 bases left in between. The CDR3 is made up of 16 amino acids. CDR3 in DNA: TGTGCCAGCAGGGGAGACAGGCCACATAGCAATCAGCCCCAGCATTTT. Protein sequence: CASRGDRPHSNQPQHF.

This rearrangement joins TRBV28 to TRBJ2-1; D uncertain. Trimming left V 6 bases short and J 5 bases short, with 14 bases between. Germline lookup yields CDR1 MDHEN and CDR2 SYDVKM. The CDR3 extends over 14 amino acids. CDR3 sequence (DNA): TGTGCCAGCAGCCCGCCCCAACGACACAATGAGCAGTTCTTC. The encoded protein is CASSPPQRHNEQFF. Drawing the rest from reference TRBV28 and TRBJ2-1, the complete variable domain is DVKVTQSSRYLVKRTGEKVFLECVQDMDHENMFWYRQDPGLGLRLIYFSYDVKMKEKGDIPEGYSVSREKKERFSLILESASTNQTSMYLCASSPPQRHNEQFFGPGTRLTVL.

This clonotype was seen at least ten times. The chain links TRBV4-1 to TRBJ2-7; the D is unclear. The germline V gene has CDR1 MGHRA and CDR2 YSYEKL. The CDR3 extends over 14 amino acids. Trimming left V 0 bases short and J 5 bases short, with 11 bases between. The CDR3 bases are TGCGCCAGCAGCCAAGACTTTGTCCGAGACGAGCAGTACTTC. Protein: CASSQDFVRDEQYF.

This clonotype occurred many times. The chain is built from TRBV29-1 and TRBJ2-4; D unclear. Germline V CDR1 and CDR2: SQVTM, ANQGSEA. CDR3 length equals 12 residues. The V end was cut by 4 bases, the J end by 4 bases, with 8 bases between. The CDR3 spells CSVVSGKNIQYF. In DNA form, the CDR3 reads TGCAGCGTTGTATCCGGGAAAAACATTCAGTACTTC.

This clonotype was observed at least ten times. The chain joins TRBV5-1 to TRBJ1-5; tentatively, D is TRBD1 (5 bases). The CDR3 runs 14 residues. Germline CDR1 reads SGHRS; CDR2 reads YFSETQ. The germline V and J ends were trimmed by 2 bases and 3 bases, with 9 bases remaining between them. CDR3 in DNA: TGCGCCAGCAGCTTCGGGGGAGCCAATCAGCCCCAGCATTTT. It codes for CASSFGGANQPQHF.

This clonotype was seen a handful of times. V usage is TRBV28 and J usage is TRBJ2-5; 8 bases fit TRBD2. The V gene end was trimmed by 7 bases and the J gene end by 3 bases; junction bases not matched to a gene: 13. The CDR3 has 16 residues. Looked up from germline, CDR1 is MDHEN and CDR2 is SYDVKM. This CDR3 is CASTSPAGGVEETQYF. The CDR3 DNA sequence: TGTGCCAGCACCTCTCCGGCGGGGGGCGTCGAAGAGACCCAGTACTTC.

A few counts support this clonotype. The chain carries TRBV4-1 and TRBJ1-3; weak D call: TRBD1 (5 bases). Trimming took off 1 base at V and 4 bases at J, with 14 bases between the two ends. The germline CDR1 and CDR2 sequences are MGHRA and YSYEKL. The CDR3 is 16 amino acids. The CDR3 DNA reads as TGCGCCAGCAGCCAAGTTGACAGAGCCTTAGGAAACACCATATATTTT. It translates to CASSQVDRALGNTIYF.

V usage is TRBV12-3 or TRBV12-4 and J usage is TRBJ2-7; D remains ambiguous. Trimming stripped 1 base from V and 9 bases from J, with 10 bases between. This CDR3 spans 12 amino acids. The CDR3 nucleotides are TGTGCCAGCAGTTTAGGGCCGATTGGGCAGTACTTC. It yields the protein CASSLGPIGQYF.

J is TRBJ2-1 and V is TRBV5-4; D gene ambiguous. This CDR3 has 11 residues. Trimming pared 2 bases from V and 9 bases from J, leaving 6 bases between. Germline CDR1 is SGHNT and CDR2 is YYREEE (reference sequence). CDR3 amino acids: CASSFRSEQFF. DNA of the CDR3: TGTGCCAGCAGCTTCCGATCTGAGCAGTTCTTC. The full variable domain, completed using reference TRBV5-4 and TRBJ2-1, is ETGVTQSPTHLIKTRGQQVTLRCSSQSGHNTVSWYQQALGQGPQFIFQYYREEENGRGNFPPRFSGLQFPNYSSELNVNALELDDSALYLCASSFRSEQFFGPGTRLTVL.

This clonotype showed up many times. This chain joins TRBV7-2 and TRBJ2-1; 8 positions agree with TRBD2. Germline-derived CDR1 and CDR2 are SGHTA and FQGNSA. With V trimmed by 2 bases and J by 4 bases, 4 bases remained unmatched. The CDR3 totals 15 residues. The CDR3 DNA is TGTGCCAGCAGCTTAATCACTAGCGGATACAATGAGCAGTTCTTC. It is translated as CASSLITSGYNEQFF.

This clonotype appeared many times. This chain connects TRBV6-5 to TRBJ1-2; 8 bases map to TRBD1. This CDR3 comprises 16 residues. V dropped 7 bases and J dropped 3; count of bases not matched to a gene: 13. Germline V gene data show CDR1 as MNHEY and CDR2 as SVGAGI. The CDR3 reads CASTRGTGSPDYGYTF. The CDR3 DNA follows: TGTGCCAGCACTCGCGGGACAGGAAGCCCAGACTATGGCTACACCTTC.